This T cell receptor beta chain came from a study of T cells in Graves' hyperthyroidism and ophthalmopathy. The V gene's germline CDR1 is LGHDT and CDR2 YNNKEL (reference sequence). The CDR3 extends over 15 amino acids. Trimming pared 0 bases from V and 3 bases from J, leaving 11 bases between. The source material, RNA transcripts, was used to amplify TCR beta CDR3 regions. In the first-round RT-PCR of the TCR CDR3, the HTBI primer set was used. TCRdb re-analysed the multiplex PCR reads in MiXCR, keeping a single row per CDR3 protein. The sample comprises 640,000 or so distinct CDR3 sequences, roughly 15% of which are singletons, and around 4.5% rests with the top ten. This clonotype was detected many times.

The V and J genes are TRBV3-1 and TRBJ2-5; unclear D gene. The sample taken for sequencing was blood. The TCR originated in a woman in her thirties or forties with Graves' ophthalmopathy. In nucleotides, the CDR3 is TGTGCCAGCAGCCAAGATCGGCTACTGGAAGAGACCCAGTACTTC. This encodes CASSQDRLLEETQYF.